Given below is one T cell receptor (beta chain) in context. This sample is part of a study of blood T cells in healthy people across ages. The CDR3 is 15 amino acids. With 6 bases removed from V and 1 base from J, the gap between germline ends came to 15 bases. The germline CDR1 and CDR2 sequences are ENHRY and SYGVKD. Combining a sample-barcoded 5' primer with a J-beta primer mix, a second PCR ran for 7 to 11 cycles. TCRdb recomputed calls from the 5' RACE reads with MiXCR, one row per CDR3 protein. Here the sample spans fewer than 2 million distinct CDR3 sequences, around 40% being singletons. The V and J genes are TRBV10-3 and TRBJ1-1; weak D call: TRBD1 (5 bases). Source material: blood. The receptor's source is a human donor in good health. CDR3 nucleotide sequence: TGTGCCATCAGCGGGCTTGGAGGGGCGAACACTGAAGCTTTCTTT. Translation gives CAISGLGGANTEAFF.